This T cell receptor beta chain was sequenced during a study of T cell changes during pregnancy in multiple sclerosis (dated by TCRdb to between 2018 and 2020). About the study as a whole: The study examined how the T cell repertoire changed over the course of pregnancy in women with multiple sclerosis.

Library preparation used the immunoSEQ multiplex PCR assay. TCRdb took this table from immuneACCESS and kept in-frame rearrangements with V and J called. Such tables lack part of the clones; where checked against another copy, unresolved V genes explain under half of the gap, and the rest is unexplained. This sample holds over 50,000 clones; approximately 91% were observed only once. Under 2% of the sample goes to the ten largest clones. With respect to this clone: Its antigen is currently not known. There are no base qualities to consult, and no much larger clone falls within one base.

As encoded in the germline V gene (reference sequence), CDR1 is MNHEY while CDR2 is SMNVEV. V has 5 bases trimmed and J has 3 bases trimmed; junction bases matching no gene number 6. Counted from cysteine to phenylalanine, this CDR3 has 15 amino acids. CDR3 DNA only is kept here, 45 bases in frame from base 1. The sample consisted of peripheral blood, taken after pregnancy. This TCR was recovered from a female donor with multiple sclerosis, enrolled in a pregnancy study. Recombination joined TRBV27 with TRBJ1-3, and TRBD1 matches 8 of the central bases. The CDR3 in this case is CASSQQGGYGNTIYF. The DNA sequence is given as TGTGCCAGCAGTCAACAGGGGGGATATGGAAACACCATATATTTT.